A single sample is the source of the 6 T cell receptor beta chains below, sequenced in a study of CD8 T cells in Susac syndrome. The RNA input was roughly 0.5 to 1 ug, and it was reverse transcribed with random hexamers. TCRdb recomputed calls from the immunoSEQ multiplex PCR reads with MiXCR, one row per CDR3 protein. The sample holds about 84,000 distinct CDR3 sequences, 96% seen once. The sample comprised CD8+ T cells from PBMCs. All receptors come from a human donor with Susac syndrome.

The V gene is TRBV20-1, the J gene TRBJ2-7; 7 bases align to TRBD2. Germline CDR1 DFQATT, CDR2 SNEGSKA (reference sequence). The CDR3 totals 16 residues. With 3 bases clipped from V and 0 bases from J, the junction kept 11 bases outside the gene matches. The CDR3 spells CSARSSTLADSYEQYF. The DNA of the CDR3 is TGCAGTGCTAGGTCCTCCACTCTAGCGGACTCCTACGAGCAGTACTTC.

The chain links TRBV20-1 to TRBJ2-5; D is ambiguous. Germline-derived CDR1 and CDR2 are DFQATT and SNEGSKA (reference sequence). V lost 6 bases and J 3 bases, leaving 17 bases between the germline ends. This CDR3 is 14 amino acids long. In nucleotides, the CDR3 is TGCAGTGCCAGACCTTTGAGTGGGGAAGAGACCCAGTACTTC. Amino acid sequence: CSARPLSGEETQYF.

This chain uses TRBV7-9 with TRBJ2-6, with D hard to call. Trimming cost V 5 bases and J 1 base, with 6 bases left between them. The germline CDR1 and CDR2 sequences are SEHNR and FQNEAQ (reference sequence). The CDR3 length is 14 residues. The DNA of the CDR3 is TGTGCCAGCAGCCTCGGGTCTGGGGCCAACGTCCTGACTTTC. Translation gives CASSLGSGANVLTF. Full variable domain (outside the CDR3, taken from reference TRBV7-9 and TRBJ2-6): DTGVSQNPRHKITKRGQNVTFRCDPISEHNRLYWYRQTLGQGPEFLTYFQNEAQLEKSRLLSDRFSAERPKGSFSTLEIQRTEQGDSAMYLCASSLGSGANVLTFGAGSRLTVL.

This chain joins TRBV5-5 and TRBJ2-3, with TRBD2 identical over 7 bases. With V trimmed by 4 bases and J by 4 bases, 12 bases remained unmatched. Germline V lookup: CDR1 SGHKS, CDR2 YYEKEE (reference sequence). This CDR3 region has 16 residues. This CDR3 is CASSLLRRTSSDTQYF. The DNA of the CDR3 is TGTGCCAGCAGCCTACTACGACGGACTAGTTCAGATACGCAGTATTTT.

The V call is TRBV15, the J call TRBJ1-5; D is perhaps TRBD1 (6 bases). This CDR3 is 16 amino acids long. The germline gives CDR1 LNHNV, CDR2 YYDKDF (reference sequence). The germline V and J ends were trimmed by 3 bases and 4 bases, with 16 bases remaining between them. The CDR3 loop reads CATSSTQGRLNQPQHF. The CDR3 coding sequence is TGTGCCACCAGCAGTACTCAGGGGAGACTAAATCAGCCCCAGCATTTT.

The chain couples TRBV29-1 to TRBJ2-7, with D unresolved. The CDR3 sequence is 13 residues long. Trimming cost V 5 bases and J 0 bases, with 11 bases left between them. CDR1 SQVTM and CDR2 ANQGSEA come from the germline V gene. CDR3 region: CSVWATDSYEQYF. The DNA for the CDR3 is TGCAGCGTTTGGGCCACCGACTCCTACGAGCAGTACTTC.